The source of this T cell receptor (beta chain) is a study of blood T cell repertoires in COVID-19. Study context: Spain, Italy and the United States supplied samples that represented acute and convalescent COVID-19. PBMCs, B-cell-depleted T cells, or T cells provided the cDNA or gDNA that made up the material.

Seattle-derived patients entered the study during active infection and were followed longitudinally. CDR3 length: 17 residues. V shed 5 bases and J 6 bases; nucleotides not matched to a gene: 10. Looked up from germline, CDR1 is SGHTA and CDR2 is FQGNSA. Per the study methods: Amplification with reference gene primers provided the estimates of nucleated cell counts. Clones were read by immunoSEQ multiplex PCR, and TCRdb kept only the in-frame ones, dropping some. The D gene and trimming were derived from the DNA, and the V and J assignments and clone size from that table. The table has some 150,000 clones, 79% seen once.

Sequenced material: peripheral blood. The TCR sequence derives from a woman in her 70s with COVID-19, enrolled during active disease. V usage is TRBV7-2 and J usage is TRBJ2-3; TRBD2 matches at 14 bases. CDR3 DNA sequence: TGTGCCAGCAGCCTCCGACTAGCGGGGGGGCATGGGGATACGCAGTATTTT. Translation: CASSLRLAGGHGDTQYF.